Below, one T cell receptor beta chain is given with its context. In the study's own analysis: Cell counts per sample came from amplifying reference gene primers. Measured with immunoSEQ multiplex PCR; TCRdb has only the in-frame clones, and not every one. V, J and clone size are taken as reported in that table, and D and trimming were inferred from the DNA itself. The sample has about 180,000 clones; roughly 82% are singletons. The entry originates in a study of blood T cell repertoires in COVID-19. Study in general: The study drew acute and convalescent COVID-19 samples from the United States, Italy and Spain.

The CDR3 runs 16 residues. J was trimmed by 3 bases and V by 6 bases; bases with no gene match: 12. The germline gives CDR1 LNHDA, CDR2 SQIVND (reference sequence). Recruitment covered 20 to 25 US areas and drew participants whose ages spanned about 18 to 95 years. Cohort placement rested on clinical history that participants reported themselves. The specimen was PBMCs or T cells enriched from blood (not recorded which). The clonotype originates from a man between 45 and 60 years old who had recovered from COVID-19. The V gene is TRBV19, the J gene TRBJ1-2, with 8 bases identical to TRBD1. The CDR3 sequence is CASSQQSGTGDYGYTF. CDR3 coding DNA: TGTGCCAGTAGCCAACAATCCGGGACAGGCGACTATGGCTACACCTTC.